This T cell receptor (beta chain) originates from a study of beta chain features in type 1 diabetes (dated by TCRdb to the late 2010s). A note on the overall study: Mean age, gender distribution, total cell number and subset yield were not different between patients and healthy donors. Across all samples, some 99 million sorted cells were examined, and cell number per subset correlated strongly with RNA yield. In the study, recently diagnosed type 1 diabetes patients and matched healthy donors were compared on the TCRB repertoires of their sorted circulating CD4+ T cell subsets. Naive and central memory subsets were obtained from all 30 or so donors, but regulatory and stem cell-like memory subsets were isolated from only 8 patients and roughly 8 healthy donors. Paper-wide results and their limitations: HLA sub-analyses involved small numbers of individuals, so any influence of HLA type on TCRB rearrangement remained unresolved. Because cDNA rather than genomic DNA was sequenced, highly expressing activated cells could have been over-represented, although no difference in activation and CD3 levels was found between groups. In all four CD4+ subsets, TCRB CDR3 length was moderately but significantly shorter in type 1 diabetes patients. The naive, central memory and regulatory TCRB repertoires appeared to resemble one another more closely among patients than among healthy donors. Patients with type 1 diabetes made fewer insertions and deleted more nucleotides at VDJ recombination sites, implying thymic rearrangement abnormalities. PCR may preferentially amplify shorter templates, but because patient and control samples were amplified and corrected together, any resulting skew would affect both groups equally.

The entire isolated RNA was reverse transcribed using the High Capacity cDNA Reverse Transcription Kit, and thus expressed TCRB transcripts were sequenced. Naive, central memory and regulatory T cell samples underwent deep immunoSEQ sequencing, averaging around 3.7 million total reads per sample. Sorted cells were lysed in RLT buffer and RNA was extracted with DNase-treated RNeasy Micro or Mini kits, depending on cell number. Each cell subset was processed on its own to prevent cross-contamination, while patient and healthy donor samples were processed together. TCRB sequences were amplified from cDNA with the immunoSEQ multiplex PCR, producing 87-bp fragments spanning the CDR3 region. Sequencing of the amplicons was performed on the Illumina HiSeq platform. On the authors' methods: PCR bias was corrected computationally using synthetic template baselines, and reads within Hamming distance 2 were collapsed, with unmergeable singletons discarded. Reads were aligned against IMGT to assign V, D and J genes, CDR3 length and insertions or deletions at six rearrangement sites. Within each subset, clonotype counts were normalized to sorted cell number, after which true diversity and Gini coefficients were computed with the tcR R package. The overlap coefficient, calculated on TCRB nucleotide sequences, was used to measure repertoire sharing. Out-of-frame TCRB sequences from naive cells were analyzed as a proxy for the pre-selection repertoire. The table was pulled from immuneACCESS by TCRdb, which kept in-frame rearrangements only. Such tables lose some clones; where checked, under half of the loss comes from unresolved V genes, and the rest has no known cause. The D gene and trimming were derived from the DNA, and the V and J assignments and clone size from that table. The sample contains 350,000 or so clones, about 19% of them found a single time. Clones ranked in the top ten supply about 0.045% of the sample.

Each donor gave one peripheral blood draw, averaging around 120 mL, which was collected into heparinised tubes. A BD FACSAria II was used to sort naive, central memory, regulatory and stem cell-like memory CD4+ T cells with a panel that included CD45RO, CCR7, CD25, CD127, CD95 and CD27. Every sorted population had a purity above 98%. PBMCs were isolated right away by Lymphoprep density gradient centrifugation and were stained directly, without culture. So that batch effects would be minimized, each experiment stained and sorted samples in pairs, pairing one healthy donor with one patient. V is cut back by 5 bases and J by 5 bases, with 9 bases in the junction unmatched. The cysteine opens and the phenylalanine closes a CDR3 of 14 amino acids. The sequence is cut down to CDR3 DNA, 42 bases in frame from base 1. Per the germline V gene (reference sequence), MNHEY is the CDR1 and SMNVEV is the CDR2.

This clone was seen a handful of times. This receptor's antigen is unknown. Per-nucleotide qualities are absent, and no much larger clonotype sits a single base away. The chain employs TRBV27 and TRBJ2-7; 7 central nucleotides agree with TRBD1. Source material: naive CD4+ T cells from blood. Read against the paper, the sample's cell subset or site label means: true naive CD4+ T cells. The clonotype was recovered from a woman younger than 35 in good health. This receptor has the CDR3 CASSLTGMMHEQYF. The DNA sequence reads TGTGCCAGCAGTCTGACAGGGATGATGCACGAGCAGTACTTC.